This passage covers 23 T cell receptor beta chains from one sample sequenced in a study of CD8+CD57+ T cells in acquired aplastic anemia. CD8+CD57+ cell expansion had been shown by flow cytometry in patients chosen for sequencing. Both TCR beta VDJ combination and CDR3 sequence profiling were carried out. Genomic DNA was the template for this profiling. TCRdb used MiXCR to reprocess the reads, holding one entry per CDR3 protein. The table includes 200,000 or so distinct CDR3 sequences, under 55% detected once. The sample taken for sequencing was sorted CD4+, CD8+, or CD8+CD57+ T cells (not recorded which) from PBMCs. These receptor sequences come from a human donor with aplastic anemia.

The chain employs TRBV19 and TRBJ1-2; the D gene is possibly TRBD1 (5 bases). The CDR3 has 14 amino acids. V was trimmed by 5 bases and J by 2 bases, leaving 12 bases between them. Per germline, CDR1 LNHDA and CDR2 SQIVND (reference sequence). The CDR3, as DNA: TGTGCCAGTAGTTACACCGGGACCAACTATGGCTACACCTTC. It specifies CASSYTGTNYGYTF.

The chain has TRBV10-3 and TRBJ1-5; possibly TRBD1 for D (5 bases). V was pared by 10 bases and J by 4 bases, with 14 bases between. The germline V gene encodes CDR1 ENHRY and CDR2 SYGVKD. This CDR3 contains 13 residues. The CDR3 loop is CATGAGRNQPQHF. The CDR3, as DNA: TGTGCCACCGGAGCAGGGAGGAATCAGCCCCAGCATTTT.

The table lists this clonotype with a count of one. This chain joins TRBV11-3 and TRBJ2-7; TRBD1 agrees at 9 bases. V gave up 3 bases and J gave up 3 bases; unmatched junction bases: 6. Germline assignment: CDR1 SGHNT and CDR2 YENEEA. This CDR3 has 15 amino acids. CDR3: CASSFWGQGLYEQYF. The CDR3 DNA follows: TGTGCCAGCAGCTTTTGGGGACAGGGTCTCTACGAGCAGTACTTC.

The rearrangement joins TRBV5-8 to TRBJ1-5, with TRBD1 matching 8 bases. The germline CDR1 and CDR2 sequences are SGHTS and YDEGEE. Losses at the gene ends were 4 bases for V and 6 bases for J; bases not matched to a gene: 9. The CDR3 has 15 residues. The CDR3, as DNA: TGTGCCAGCAGCCGAGACAGGGGACGGAGTCAGCCCCAGCATTTT. This encodes CASSRDRGRSQPQHF.

The V and J genes are TRBV9 and TRBJ1-2, with a possible D match to TRBD1 (5 bases). Trimming cost V 7 bases and J 12 bases, with 22 bases left between them. The CDR3 is 13 amino acids. Per germline, CDR1 SGDLS and CDR2 YYNGEE. This CDR3 is CASSPPGPGPHTF. In DNA, the CDR3 is TGTGCCAGCTCACCACCGGGACCGGGACCCCACACCTTC. Full variable domain (rest looked up from reference TRBV9 and TRBJ1-2): DSGVTQTPKHLITATGQRVTLRCSPRSGDLSVYWYQQSLDQGLQFLIQYYNGEERAKGNILERFSAQQFPDLHSELNLSSLELGDSALYFCASSPPGPGPHTFGSGTRLTVV.

The V gene is TRBV19, the J gene TRBJ1-1; tentatively, D is TRBD1 (6 bases). Deletions cut 7 bases from V and 4 bases from J, with 13 bases between. CDR1 LNHDA and CDR2 SQIVND come from the germline V gene (reference sequence). The CDR3 totals 13 residues. In DNA form, the CDR3 reads TGTGCCAGTATCGAAAGGGGGGTCACTGAAGCTTTCTTT. Translated: CASIERGVTEAFF.

J is TRBJ2-3 and V is TRBV19; D is unresolved. Germline CDR1 is LNHDA and CDR2 is SQIVND (reference sequence). The V end lost 3 bases, the J end lost 5 bases, and 9 bases lay between the germline ends. The CDR3 is 13 residues long. Here the CDR3 DNA reads TGTGCCAGTAGTATGGTCAGGTTAGATACGCAGTATTTT. Residues: CASSMVRLDTQYF.

This clonotype occurred many times. This chain joins TRBV24-1 and TRBJ1-1; D not resolved. Germline CDR1 and CDR2: KGHDR and SFDVKD. Trimming left V 3 bases short and J 11 bases short, with 9 bases between. CDR3 size: 11 residues. The DNA for the CDR3 is TGTGCCACCAGTGATCGCCGCTCGGCTTTCTTT. It translates to CATSDRRSAFF.

The chain carries TRBV11-2 and TRBJ2-1; D is tentatively TRBD1 or TRBD2 (6 bases each). The CDR3 covers 16 residues. V was trimmed by 3 bases and J by 0 bases, leaving 12 bases between them. CDR1 is SGHAT, CDR2 FQNNGV, per germline. The CDR3 sequence: CASSLEGHCSYNEQFF. CDR3 nucleotides: TGTGCCAGCAGCTTGGAGGGACACTGCTCCTACAATGAGCAGTTCTTC. The entire variable domain, with the rest obtained from reference TRBV11-2 and TRBJ2-1, is as follows: EAGVAQSPRYKIIEKRQSVAFWCNPISGHATLYWYQQILGQGPKLLIQFQNNGVVDDSQLPKDRFSAERLKGVDSTLKIQPAKLEDSAVYLCASSLEGHCSYNEQFFGPGTRLTVL.

The chain combines TRBV29-1 with TRBJ1-1; D ambiguous. The germline V and J ends were trimmed by 5 bases and 6 bases, with 10 bases remaining between them. There are 11 residues in the CDR3. Germline CDR1 SQVTM, CDR2 ANQGSEA. The CDR3 sequence: CSVKTGPEAFF. The CDR3 nucleotides read TGCAGCGTTAAAACCGGGCCTGAAGCTTTCTTT.

The chain uses TRBV20-1 and TRBJ2-7; 8 nucleotides line up with TRBD2. The CDR3 is 12 residues long. Germline V gives CDR1 DFQATT, CDR2 SNEGSKA (reference sequence). Trimming at V came to 3 bases and at J to 12 bases, leaving 10 bases not matched to a gene. The CDR3 here is CSASPSERERYF. As DNA, the CDR3 is TGCAGTGCTAGTCCTTCTGAGCGGGAGAGGTACTTC.

With respect to this clonotype: A much larger clone sits a single nucleotide away, making a read error possible. The rearrangement links TRBV11-2 to TRBJ2-4, with D uncertain. Looked up from germline, CDR1 is SGHAT and CDR2 is FQNNGV. CDR3 length equals 14 residues. The CDR3 protein is CTSSLLVAKNIQYF. CDR3 sequence (DNA): TGTACCAGCAGCCTTCTCGTAGCCAAAAACATTCAGTACTTC.

This clonotype came up a few times. This chain joins TRBV25-1 and TRBJ1-6, with D maybe TRBD1 (5 bases). The V end lost 2 bases, the J end lost 3 bases, and 14 bases lay between the germline ends. CDR3 length: 17 residues. CDR1 MGHDK and CDR2 SYGVNS come from the germline V gene. CDR3 residues: CASSESRGTDYNSPLHF. CDR3 in DNA: TGTGCCAGCAGTGAAAGCCGGGGGACTGACTATAATTCACCCCTCCACTTT. Complete variable domain (other parts from reference TRBV25-1 and TRBJ1-6): EADIYQTPRYLVIGTGKKITLECSQTMGHDKMYWYQQDPGMELHLIHYSYGVNSTEKGDLSSESTVSRIRTEHFPLTLESARPSHTSQYLCASSESRGTDYNSPLHFGNGTRLTVT.

This chain joins TRBV19 and TRBJ1-3; D unresolved. This CDR3 has 15 residues. Trimming shortened V by 3 bases and J by 5 bases, and 14 bases separated the two germline ends. The V gene's germline CDR1 is LNHDA and CDR2 SQIVND (reference sequence). The CDR3 DNA reads TGTGCCAGTAGTATCGTCGTCAGAAAGCGAAACACCATATATTTT. This sequence encodes CASSIVVRKRNTIYF.

The table lists this clonotype with a few counts. This chain uses TRBV2 with TRBJ1-1; no reliable D call. Per germline, CDR1 SNHLY and CDR2 FYNNEI. This CDR3 is 15 amino acids long. V gave up 1 base and J gave up 1 base, with 10 bases separating them. In DNA, the CDR3 is TGTGCCAGCAGTGAAGTAAGAGGAAAGAACACTGAAGCTTTCTTT. The encoded protein is CASSEVRGKNTEAFF.

With regard to this clonotype: Just one base apart from a much larger clone, this may be a read error. The chain recombines TRBV5-1 with TRBJ1-1; 7 bases fit TRBD1. Germline trimming cut 4 bases from V and 1 base from J; bases unmatched to any gene: 4. Germline lookup yields CDR1 SGHRS and CDR2 YFSETQ. This CDR3 region has 14 residues. The CDR3 here is CASSPAGGNTEAFF. The CDR3 region has the DNA TGCGCCAGCAGCCCAGCAGGGGGGAACACTGAAGCTTTCTTT.

The V gene is TRBV2, the J gene TRBJ2-7; TRBD2 is a possible D gene (5 bases). V was shortened by 5 bases and J by 1 base, with 15 bases between the two germline ends. The CDR3 extends over 15 amino acids. The germline V gene encodes CDR1 SNHLY and CDR2 FYNNEI. CDR3 coding DNA: TGTGCCAGCAGTTACGGACTCGTCTCGTCCTACGAGCAGTACTTC. Amino acids: CASSYGLVSSYEQYF. The variable domain in full, with the rest retrieved from reference TRBV2 and TRBJ2-7, is EPEVTQTPSHQVTQMGQEVILRCVPISNHLYFYWYRQILGQKVEFLVSFYNNEISEKSEIFDDQFSVERPDGSNFTLKIRSTKLEDSAMYFCASSYGLVSSYEQYFGPGTRLTVT.

This clonotype appeared many times. The chain links TRBV15 to TRBJ1-1; D perhaps matches TRBD1 (5 bases). Trimming cost V 1 base and J 1 base, with 10 bases left between them. Germline CDR1 is LNHNV and CDR2 is YYDKDF (reference sequence). The CDR3 sequence is 15 residues long. For the CDR3, the DNA is TGTGCCACCAGCAGAGGGGACCGAACGAACACTGAAGCTTTCTTT. It specifies CATSRGDRTNTEAFF.

This clonotype was picked up a small number of times. The chain joins TRBV7-2 to TRBJ2-6; D is possibly TRBD2 (5 bases). With 2 bases removed from V and 2 bases from J, the gap between germline ends came to 7 bases. CDR1 is SGHTA, CDR2 FQGNSA, per germline. The CDR3 consists of 15 residues. CDR3 residues: CASSLSGTGANVLTF. Written as DNA, the CDR3 is TGTGCCAGCAGCTTATCCGGGACTGGGGCCAACGTCCTGACTTTC.

The chain recombines TRBV5-1 with TRBJ2-5, with 8 positions matching TRBD2. The germline V gene has CDR1 SGHRS and CDR2 YFSETQ. The CDR3 is 15 residues long. The V and J ends lost 4 bases and 2 bases, in that order; junction bases with no gene match: 7. CDR3 in DNA: TGCGCCAGCAGCCTCTTAGCGGGAATACAAGAGACCCAGTACTTC. Protein product: CASSLLAGIQETQYF.

This clonotype was counted ten times or more. The chain combines TRBV9 with TRBJ1-2, with D possibly TRBD1 on 6 matching bases. This CDR3 comprises 11 residues. V lost 5 bases to trimming and J lost 8 bases, with 10 bases between them. Germline V gene lookup returns CDR1 SGDLS and CDR2 YYNGEE. The CDR3 bases are TGTGCCAGCAGTTCCAGGGGAGGCTACACCTTC. Its protein product is CASSSRGGYTF.

This clonotype has a handful of counts. J is TRBJ2-2 and V is TRBV24-1, with TRBD2 matching 10 bases. Per the germline V gene, CDR1 is KGHDR and CDR2 is SFDVKD. V was clipped by 12 bases and J by 5 bases; unmatched bases: 8. CDR3 length: 14 residues. As DNA, the CDR3 is TGTGCCTCTTCAGCGGGGGGGCGTACCGGGGAGCTGTTTTTT. The encoded protein is CASSAGGRTGELFF.

This clonotype was counted once. V usage is TRBV12-3 or TRBV12-4 and J usage is TRBJ1-3; D perhaps matches TRBD1 (5 bases). V lost 6 bases and J 1 base, leaving 13 bases between the germline ends. CDR3 size: 15 residues. CDR3 protein: CASRPQGTSGNTIYF. CDR3 in DNA: TGTGCCAGCAGGCCCCAGGGTACATCTGGAAACACCATATATTTT.